This T cell receptor (beta chain) was identified in a study of T cells in Graves' hyperthyroidism and ophthalmopathy. Study-wide context: At the time of initial diagnosis and before any treatment, peripheral blood was collected.

Calling Graves' hyperthyroidism stable meant ophthalmopathy did not progress within 18 months. Broader study findings: The blood repertoire included most of the expanded thyroid clonotypes above 0.001.

This CDR3 spans 12 amino acids. V dropped 5 bases and J dropped 4 bases, with 7 bases sitting between them. CDR1 and CDR2 (germline): KGHDR, SFDVKD. This clonotype has just a few counts. Its antigen is currently unknown. It was RNA transcripts that yielded the amplified TCR beta CDR3 regions. When the TCR CDR3 underwent first-round RT-PCR, the HTBI primer set was used. Each CDR3 protein is one row after TCRdb ran MiXCR on the multiplex PCR reads. The sample includes some 200,000 distinct CDR3 sequences, roughly a sixth seen only once; the top ten take roughly 50%. This chain connects TRBV24-1 to TRBJ1-1; D gene uncertain. Input material: blood. This sequence was found in a man aged 45-65 years with Graves' hyperthyroidism. In nucleotides, the CDR3 is TGTGCCACCAGTGGATCGAGCACTGAAGCTTTCTTT. As protein: CATSGSSTEAFF.